Listed below are T cell receptor beta chains from one sample, sequenced in a study of blood T cell repertoires in COVID-19. Here immunoSEQ multiplex PCR was the method, and the copy in TCRdb shows in-frame clones only, minus some. The repertoire includes 200,000 to 300,000 clones, about 87% of them detected once, and about 4.1% sits in the top ten. The sequenced sample consisted of peripheral blood. These receptors all stem from a man aged 60-69 years who had recovered from COVID-19. The CDR3 runs from the conserved cysteine through the conserved F or W. Each record gives: D gene, V gene, J gene, clone size, CDR3 DNA, CDR3 protein. The D gene is left open where the match is weak. Clone size appears in some rows only: once, few, many, or a class for an expanded clone.

>TRBD2|TRBV9|TRBJ2-1|once
TGTGCCAGCAGCGTATCCAAGCGGGGGGGCCTCAATGAGCAGTTCTTC
CASSVSKRGGLNEQFF
>-|TRBV4-2|TRBJ1-3|once
TGTGCCAGCAGCCCTCGGGGCGGGACCTCTGGAAACACCATATATTTT
CASSPRGGTSGNTIYF
>TRBD2|TRBV11-2|TRBJ2-1|-
TGTGCCAGCAGCTTAGTAGCGGGGTATAACAATGAGCAGTTCTTC
CASSLVAGYNNEQFF
>-|TRBV6-1|TRBJ1-3|-
TGTGCCAGCAGTGAAGCGTGGGGGCCCCCCGGAAACACCATATATTTT
CASSEAWGPPGNTIYF
>TRBD1|TRBV12-3/TRBV12-4|TRBJ1-2|-
TGTGCCAGCAGTCCTGCGGACAGGGGGGGCTACACCTTC
CASSPADRGGYTF
>-|TRBV5-1|TRBJ2-2|-
TGCGCCAGCGGACACGGGTGGACCGGGGAGCTGTTTTTT
CASGHGWTGELFF
>-|TRBV6-5|TRBJ1-1|-
TGTGCCAGCACATCGAACACTGAAGCTTTCTTT
CASTSNTEAFF
>TRBD1|TRBV5-6|TRBJ1-4|-
TGTGCCAGCAGCCACCCCGGACAGGCGGGGGGTGAAAAACTGTTTTTT
CASSHPGQAGGEKLFF
>TRBD1|TRBV18|TRBJ1-2|many
TGTGCCAGCTCATCGGGACAGACCGGCTACACCTTC
CASSSGQTGYTF
>TRBD1|TRBV18|TRBJ2-2|-
TGTGCCAGCACAGGTGACAGGGGGCTCACCGGGGAGCTGTTTTTT
CASTGDRGLTGELFF
>TRBD1|TRBV5-1|TRBJ1-1|-
TGCGCCAGCAGACCTTCCACAGGGGGCATTAACGAAGCTTTCTTT
CASRPSTGGINEAFF
>TRBD1|TRBV29-1|TRBJ2-6|-
TGCAGCGTTGAAGAGACAGGGGGCCGCTCTGGGGCCAACGTCCTGACTTTC
CSVEETGGRSGANVLTF
>-|TRBV6-2/TRBV6-3|TRBJ1-5|few
TGTGCCAGCAGTTACTTATATAGCAATCAGCCCCAGCATTTT
CASSYLYSNQPQHF
>-|TRBV7-2|TRBJ2-2|-
TGTGCCAGCAGCTTCTATGGAGATAACACCGGGGAGCTGTTTTTT
CASSFYGDNTGELFF
>TRBD1|TRBV9|TRBJ1-2|-
TGTGCCAGCAGTACAGGGGGGAACTATGGCTACACCTTC
CASSTGGNYGYTF
>TRBD1|TRBV18|TRBJ2-1|-
TGTGCCAGCTCACAAAAAGTCCGTCTTCAGGGGGCAAGCAATGAGCAGTTCTTC
CASSQKVRLQGASNEQFF
>-|TRBV12-3/TRBV12-4|TRBJ1-1|-
TGTGCCAGCAGAAGCAACACTGAAGCTTTCTTT
CASRSNTEAFF
>-|TRBV7-3|TRBJ1-6|-
TGTGCCAGCAGCTTATCGGCGGGGAATTCACCCCTCCACTTT
CASSLSAGNSPLHF
>TRBD1|TRBV18|TRBJ1-4|-
TGTGCCAGCTCACCTGGACAGGGAAGGAATGAAAAACTGTTTTTT
CASSPGQGRNEKLFF
>-|TRBV19|TRBJ2-1|-
TGTGCCAGTAGTATAGATCGTCGGTTTCATGAGCAGTTCTTC
CASSIDRRFHEQFF
>-|TRBV12-3/TRBV12-4|TRBJ2-7|-
TGTGCCAGCAGTTTCGGAGAGGGCTACGAGCAGTACTTC
CASSFGEGYEQYF
>TRBD2|TRBV24-1|TRBJ2-1|-
TGTGCCACCAGTGTCACGACGGGGGGAGATAGTGTTTACAATGAGCAGTTCTTC
CATSVTTGGDSVYNEQFF
>TRBD1|TRBV18|TRBJ1-4|-
TGTGCCAGCTCGCCTGGACAGGGGGCGCCAACTAATGAAAAACTGTTTTTT
CASSPGQGAPTNEKLFF
>-|TRBV29-1|TRBJ2-1|-
TGCAGCGTTGCCACTTACAATGAGCAGTTCTTC
CSVATYNEQFF
>-|TRBV12-5|TRBJ1-3|-
TGTGCTAGTGCCTCGACAGGAACTGGAAACACCATATATTTT
CASASTGTGNTIYF
>-|TRBV6-6|TRBJ1-5|-
TGTGCCAGCAGTTACCCAACTCACGGGCCCCAGCATTTT
CASSYPTHGPQHF
>-|TRBV29-1|TRBJ1-1|-
TGCAGCGTTGAAGAGGGCGTGAACACTGAAGCTTTCTTT
CSVEEGVNTEAFF
>TRBD1|TRBV27|TRBJ1-1|-
TGTGCCAGCAGCCGGGACAGGGCGAACACTGAAGCTTTCTTT
CASSRDRANTEAFF
>-|TRBV9|TRBJ2-7|-
TGTGCCAGCAGCCCCCCCGGGGTCTACGAGCAGTACTTC
CASSPPGVYEQYF
>TRBD2|TRBV19|TRBJ2-3|-
TGTGCCAGTACCGGGGGGGACACAGATACGCAGTATTTT
CASTGGDTDTQYF
>TRBD2|TRBV18|TRBJ2-5|-
TGTGCCAGCTCACCAGGAACTAGCGGGATACAAGAGACCCAGTACTTC
CASSPGTSGIQETQYF
>-|TRBV7-9|TRBJ1-3|-
TGTGCCAGCAGCTTAGCGGGGCCTGCCTCTGGAAACACCATATATTTT
CASSLAGPASGNTIYF
>-|TRBV30|TRBJ1-5|-
TGTGCCTGGAGTGCCCACGGGAGTGCGCCCCAGCATTTT
CAWSAHGSAPQHF
>-|TRBV2|TRBJ1-2|-
TGTGCCAGCAGTGATATCCCAGGATACTATGGCTACACCTTC
CASSDIPGYYGYTF
>-|TRBV4-2|TRBJ2-7|-
TGTGCCAGCAGCCAAGGGGGGCCCGAGGAGCAGTACTTC
CASSQGGPEEQYF
>TRBD2|TRBV7-2|TRBJ2-1|-
TGTGCCAGCAGCTTAGTCGGCGGGGGGGCTTCGAATGAGCAGTTCTTC
CASSLVGGGASNEQFF
>-|TRBV4-1|TRBJ2-6|few
TGCGCCAGCACAGACAGTTTCACCTCTGGGGCCAACGTCCTGACTTTC
CASTDSFTSGANVLTF
>-|TRBV7-2|TRBJ2-2|-
TGTGCCAGCAGCTCCCCCCAACAGGGATTCCGAGGGGACACCGGGGAGCTGTTTTTT
CASSSPQQGFRGDTGELFF
>-|TRBV7-3|TRBJ2-1|-
TGTGCCAGCAGCCGAACCCTGGGAGCGGCTAGCGCGTACAATGAGCAGTTCTTC
CASSRTLGAASAYNEQFF
>TRBD1|TRBV5-8|TRBJ2-7|-
TGTGCCAGCAGCCCTGGACAGGGGCCCACACATTCCTACGAGCAGTACTTC
CASSPGQGPTHSYEQYF
>-|TRBV4-2|TRBJ2-5|-
TGTGCCAGCAGCCCCGACAGATTCCAAGAGACCCAGTACTTC
CASSPDRFQETQYF
>-|TRBV3-1/TRBV3-2|TRBJ1-2|-
TGTGCCAGCAGCCAAGACTGGGGGCTTTATGGCTACACCTTC
CASSQDWGLYGYTF
>-|TRBV24-1|TRBJ2-5|-
TGTGCCACCAGTGATTACGGGGTGGAGACCCAGTACTTC
CATSDYGVETQYF
>-|TRBV6-2/TRBV6-3|TRBJ1-5|-
TGTGCCAGCAGTTCTCGTGAGGTCGGATACAATCAGCCCCAGCATTTT
CASSSREVGYNQPQHF
>-|TRBV11-2|TRBJ1-2|-
TGTGCCAGCAGTGGGGGGGACTATGGCTACACCTTC
CASSGGDYGYTF
>-|TRBV19|TRBJ1-5|-
TGTGCCAGTAGTATTCTGGGCCAGCCCCAGCATTTT
CASSILGQPQHF
>-|TRBV2|TRBJ2-7|once
TGTGCCAGCAGAACGCAGGATACGATAACCGCCGAGCAGTACTTC
CASRTQDTITAEQYF
>TRBD1|TRBV13|TRBJ2-1|-
TGTGCCAGCAACAAGAGGACAGGGTTAAGCTCCTACAATGAGCAGTTCTTC
CASNKRTGLSSYNEQFF
>-|TRBV3-1/TRBV3-2|TRBJ2-7|-
TGTGCCAGCAGCCAATTTGTACAGGGAGCCTACGAGCAGTACTTC
CASSQFVQGAYEQYF
>-|TRBV2|TRBJ2-7|-
TGTGCCAGCGGCCGGGAGAGCCTTAGGGAGCAGTACTTC
CASGRESLREQYF
>TRBD1|TRBV4-1|TRBJ2-7|-
TGCGCCAGCAGCCAAGATCTTCAGGGGGTTTACTACGAGCAGTACTTC
CASSQDLQGVYYEQYF
>-|TRBV3-1/TRBV3-2|TRBJ2-7|few
TGTGCCAGCAGCCGATCGATAGGGGCAGGGTCCTACGAGCAGTACTTC
CASSRSIGAGSYEQYF
>-|TRBV18|TRBJ1-5|once
TGTGCCAGCACCGTGGCAGATAGCAATCAGCCCCAGCATTTT
CASTVADSNQPQHF
>-|TRBV11-2|TRBJ2-7|-
TGTGCCAGCAGCTACAGGTCCCCCTACGAGCAGTACTTC
CASSYRSPYEQYF
>-|TRBV9|TRBJ1-4|-
TGTGCCAGCAGCCCCGGGGGCGGGGGGAGTGAAAAACTGTTTTTT
CASSPGGGGSEKLFF